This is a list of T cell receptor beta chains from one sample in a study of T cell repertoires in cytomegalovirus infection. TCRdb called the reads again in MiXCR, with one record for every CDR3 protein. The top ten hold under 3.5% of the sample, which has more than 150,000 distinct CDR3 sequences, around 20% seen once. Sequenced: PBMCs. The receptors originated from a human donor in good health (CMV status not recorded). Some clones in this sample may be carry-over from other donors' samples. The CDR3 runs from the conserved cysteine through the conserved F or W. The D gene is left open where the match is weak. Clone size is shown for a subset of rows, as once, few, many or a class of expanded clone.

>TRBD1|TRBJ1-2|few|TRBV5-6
CASNPGGHYGYTF
TGTGCCAGCAATCCAGGGGGACACTATGGCTACACCTTC
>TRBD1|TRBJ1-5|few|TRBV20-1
CSARGDRDNQPQHF
TGCAGTGCTAGAGGGGACAGGGACAATCAGCCCCAGCATTTT
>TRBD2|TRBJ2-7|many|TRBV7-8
CASSLALVAGYEQYF
TGTGCCAGCAGCTTAGCGCTGGTAGCGGGCTACGAGCAGTACTTC
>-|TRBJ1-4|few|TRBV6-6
CASRLRANEKLFF
TGTGCCAGCAGATTGAGGGCTAATGAAAAACTGTTTTTT
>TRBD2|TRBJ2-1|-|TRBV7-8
CASSEGLAGGNEQFF
TGTGCCAGCAGCGAGGGACTAGCGGGGGGCAATGAGCAGTTCTTC
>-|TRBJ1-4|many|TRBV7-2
CASSFPGEKLFF
TGTGCCAGCAGCTTTCCTGGTGAAAAACTGTTTTTT
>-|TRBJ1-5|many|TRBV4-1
CASSQVGPPGSNQPQHF
TGCGCCAGCAGCCAAGTGGGACCCCCGGGGAGCAATCAGCCCCAGCATTTT
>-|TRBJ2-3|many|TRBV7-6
CASSLADGTDTQYF
TGTGCCAGCAGCTTAGCTGACGGGACAGATACGCAGTATTTT
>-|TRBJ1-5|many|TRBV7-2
CASSYRQSNQPQHF
TGTGCCAGCAGCTATAGACAGAGCAATCAGCCCCAGCATTTT
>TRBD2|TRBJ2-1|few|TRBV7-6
CASSLAASGRYEQFF
TGTGCCAGCAGCTTAGCGGCTAGCGGGAGGTATGAGCAGTTCTTC
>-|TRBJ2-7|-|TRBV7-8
CASRLKGPYEQYF
TGTGCCAGCAGGCTAAAGGGACCCTACGAGCAGTACTTC
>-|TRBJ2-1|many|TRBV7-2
CASSSPRRAETLGLSYNEQFF
TGTGCCAGCAGCTCCCCCCGAAGAGCGGAGACTCTCGGTTTGTCCTACAATGAGCAGTTCTTC
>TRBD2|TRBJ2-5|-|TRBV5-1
CASSLGTSGGSRETQYF
TGCGCCAGCAGCTTGGGGACTAGCGGGGGGTCCCGGGAGACCCAGTACTTC
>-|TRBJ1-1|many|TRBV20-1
CSARDQVAEAFF
TGCAGTGCGCGGGATCAAGTCGCTGAAGCTTTCTTT
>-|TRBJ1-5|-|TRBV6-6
CASSYGSSNQPQHF
TGTGCCAGCAGTTACGGCAGTAGCAATCAGCCCCAGCATTTT
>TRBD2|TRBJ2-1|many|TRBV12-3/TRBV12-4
CASSLITSGSYNEQFF
TGTGCCAGCAGTTTGATTACTAGCGGGTCCTACAATGAGCAGTTCTTC
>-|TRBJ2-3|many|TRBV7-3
CASSVGGSTLDTQYF
TGTGCCAGCAGCGTCGGTGGCAGTACACTAGATACGCAGTATTTT
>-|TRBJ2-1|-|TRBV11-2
CASSSTQGNEQFF
TGTGCCAGCAGCTCCACACAGGGCAATGAGCAGTTCTTC
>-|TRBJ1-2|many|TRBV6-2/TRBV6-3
CASRQTGTKIYGYTF
TGTGCCAGCAGACAGACCGGGACAAAGATCTATGGCTACACCTTC
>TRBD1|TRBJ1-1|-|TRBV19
CASSRGQPITEAFF
TGTGCCAGTAGTAGGGGACAGCCGATCACTGAAGCTTTCTTT
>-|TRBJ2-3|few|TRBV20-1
CSARAMTDTQYF
TGCAGTGCTAGAGCTATGACAGATACGCAGTATTTT
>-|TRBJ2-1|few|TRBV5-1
CASSLKRPGSRGFYNEQFF
TGCGCCAGCAGCTTGAAACGTCCGGGGTCTAGAGGGTTCTACAATGAGCAGTTCTTC
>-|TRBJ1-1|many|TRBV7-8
CASSLDPRGGMNTEAFF
TGTGCCAGCAGCTTAGATCCTCGGGGAGGGATGAACACTGAAGCTTTCTTT
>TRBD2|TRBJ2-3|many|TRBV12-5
CASGLVLAGTDTQYF
TGTGCTAGTGGTTTGGTACTAGCGGGCACAGATACGCAGTATTTT
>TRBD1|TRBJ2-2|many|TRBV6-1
CASSEVGGSTGELFF
TGTGCCAGCAGTGAAGTAGGGGGCAGCACCGGGGAGCTGTTTTTT
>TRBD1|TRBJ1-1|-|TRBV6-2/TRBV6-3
CASSYNAGGGRPPQAFF
TGTGCCAGCAGTTACAACGCAGGGGGCGGTCGACCGCCGCAAGCTTTCTTT
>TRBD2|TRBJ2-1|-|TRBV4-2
CASSSREGGRDEQFF
TGTGCCAGCAGCTCCCGGGAGGGGGGGCGGGATGAGCAGTTCTTC
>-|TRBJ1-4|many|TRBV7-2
CASSLYFGGNSNEKLFF
TGTGCCAGCAGCTTATACTTCGGAGGGAATTCTAATGAAAAACTGTTTTTT
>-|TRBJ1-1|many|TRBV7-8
CASSPVEGGGRAFF
TGTGCCAGCAGCCCCGTTGAGGGGGGCGGTAGGGCTTTCTTT
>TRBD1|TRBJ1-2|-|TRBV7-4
CASSLGGTASDGYTF
TGTGCCAGCAGCTTAGGAGGGACAGCAAGCGATGGCTACACCTTC
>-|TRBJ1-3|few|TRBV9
CASSIGSRFRSGNTIYF
TGTGCCAGCAGCATCGGGAGCAGGTTCCGCTCTGGAAACACCATATATTTT
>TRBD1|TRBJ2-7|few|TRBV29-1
CSVLTGGMYEQYF
TGCAGCGTTTTGACAGGGGGCATGTACGAGCAGTACTTC
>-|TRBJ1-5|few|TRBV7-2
CASSPLGYNQPQHF
TGTGCCAGCAGCCCACTAGGGTATAATCAGCCCCAGCATTTT
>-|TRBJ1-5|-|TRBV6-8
CASSPLSNQPQHF
TGTGCCAGCAGTCCTCTTTCGAATCAGCCCCAGCATTTT
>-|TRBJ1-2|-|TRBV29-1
CSVDPREGDYGYTF
TGCAGCGTTGACCCGAGAGAGGGTGACTATGGCTACACCTTC
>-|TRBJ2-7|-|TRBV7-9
CASSPGERNSYEQYF
TGTGCCAGCAGCCCCGGCGAGCGGAACTCCTACGAGCAGTACTTC
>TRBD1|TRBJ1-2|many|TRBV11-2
CASSWTGAYGYTF
TGTGCCAGCAGTTGGACAGGGGCCTATGGCTACACCTTC
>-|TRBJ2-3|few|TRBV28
CASSSITRGLGYTDTQYF
TGTGCCAGCAGTTCTATAACGCGCGGGCTGGGGTACACAGATACGCAGTATTTT
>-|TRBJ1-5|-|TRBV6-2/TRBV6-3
CASSHAGRARENQPQHF
TGTGCCAGCAGTCACGCAGGGCGGGCGCGGGAAAATCAGCCCCAGCATTTT
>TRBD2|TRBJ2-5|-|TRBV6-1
CAERGKETQYF
TGTGCCGAGCGGGGGAAAGAGACCCAGTACTTC
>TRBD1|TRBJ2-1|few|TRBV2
CASSGQPGQVLNEQFF
TGTGCCAGCAGTGGACAGCCGGGACAGGTCCTCAATGAGCAGTTCTTC
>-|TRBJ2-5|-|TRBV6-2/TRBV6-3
CASSYRAGETQYF
TGTGCCAGCAGTTATAGGGCAGGGGAGACCCAGTACTTC
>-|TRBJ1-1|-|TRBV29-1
CSVDRAVNTEAFF
TGCAGCGTTGACCGGGCGGTGAACACTGAAGCTTTCTTT
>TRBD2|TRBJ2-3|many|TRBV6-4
CASKRLADTDTQYF
TGTGCCAGCAAAAGACTAGCGGACACAGATACGCAGTATTTT
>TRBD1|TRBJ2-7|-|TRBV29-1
CSVGGGTGSSYEQYF
TGCAGCGTTGGTGGCGGGACAGGGTCGTCCTACGAGCAGTACTTC
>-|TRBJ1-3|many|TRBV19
CASSITQPSSGNTIYF
TGTGCCAGTAGTATAACCCAGCCAAGCTCTGGAAACACCATATATTTT
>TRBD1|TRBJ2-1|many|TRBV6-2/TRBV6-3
CASNDLQGSYNEQFF
TGTGCCAGCAACGATCTACAGGGGTCCTACAATGAGCAGTTCTTC
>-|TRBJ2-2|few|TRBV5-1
CASRISVDTGELFF
TGCGCCAGCAGGATAAGCGTAGACACCGGGGAGCTGTTTTTT